This is a list of T cell receptor beta chains from one sample in a study of blood T cell repertoires in COVID-19. Some clones are missing from TCRdb's copy, which holds only in-frame ones; the method was immunoSEQ multiplex PCR. The sample yields around 63,000 clones, approximately 90% seen once. The sample was peripheral blood. The receptor set was obtained from a woman aged 60-75 years with acute or convalescent COVID-19. CDR3s include the opening cysteine and the closing phenylalanine or tryptophan. The D gene is left open where the match is weak. Clone size, where shown, is once, few, many, or a class for clones that have expanded.

TRBJ2-6 . TRBV6-5 . TGTGCCAGCAGTTACGGCGGTTCTGGGGCCAACGTCCTGACTTTC CASSYGGSGANVLTF
TRBJ1-1 . TRBV9 . TGTGCCAGCAGCGTAGGGCTTCTCGACACTTTGAACACTGAAGCTTTCTTT CASSVGLLDTLNTEAFF
TRBJ1-5 TRBD1 TRBV7-9 . TGTGCCAGCAGCGGACAGGGTGGCAATCAGCCCCAGCATTTT CASSGQGGNQPQHF
TRBJ1-2 . TRBV28 . TGTGCCAGCAGTAGCCGGAACTATGGCTACACCTTC CASSSRNYGYTF
TRBJ2-6 TRBD2 TRBV5-1 . TGCGCCAGCAGCTTGGCGGCTAGCGGAGGACCCTCGGGGGCCAACGTCCTGACTTTC CASSLAASGGPSGANVLTF
TRBJ2-2 . TRBV9 . TGTGCCAGCAGCGTAGCTAGGGACATAAGAAACACCGGGGAGCTGTTTTTT CASSVARDIRNTGELFF
TRBJ2-1 . TRBV15 . TGTGCCACCAGCAAACGGGATTACAATGAGCAGTTCTTC CATSKRDYNEQFF
TRBJ1-5 . TRBV6-2/TRBV6-3 . TGTGCCAGCAGTAGAGGGGTGGGGACTGGCAATCAGCCCCAGCATTTT CASSRGVGTGNQPQHF
TRBJ2-2 TRBD2 TRBV7-9 . TGTGCCAGCAGCGCCTCCGTCTTGGCCAGCGGGGCCAACACCGGGGAGCTGTTTTTT CASSASVLASGANTGELFF
TRBJ1-1 . TRBV2 . TGTGCCAGCAGTAGGACTGCGAACACTGAAGCTTTCTTT CASSRTANTEAFF
TRBJ2-1 . TRBV19 . TGTGCCAGTAGTATACCAGGTGGCTATGAGCAGTTCTTC CASSIPGGYEQFF
TRBJ1-6 . TRBV27 . TGTGCCAGCAGTTTCACAGGGCTTTCACCCCTCCACTTT CASSFTGLSPLHF
TRBJ2-5 TRBD1 TRBV7-3 . TGTGCCAGCAGCCCGGGACAGGTGGTCCAAGAGACCCAGTACTTC CASSPGQVVQETQYF
TRBJ1-2 . TRBV19 . TGTGCCAGTAGTATATCGTCCTCTAGGTATGGCTACACCTTC CASSISSSRYGYTF
TRBJ2-3 TRBD2 TRBV5-1 . TGCGCCAGCAGCTATGCCGGGACTAGCGGCCCGGGAGATACGCAGTATTTT CASSYAGTSGPGDTQYF
TRBJ1-2 . TRBV5-1 . TGCGCCAGCAGCTTGCAGCAGGGTGGTCATGGCTACACCTTC CASSLQQGGHGYTF
TRBJ1-1 TRBD1 TRBV4-2 . TGTGCCAGCAGCGACGAACTACAGGGGGCCGACACTGAAGCTTTCTTT CASSDELQGADTEAFF
TRBJ1-2 . TRBV4-1 . TGCGCCAGCAGCCCGGAGGGACGGAACTATGGCTACACCTTC CASSPEGRNYGYTF
TRBJ1-4 TRBD1 TRBV3-1/TRBV3-2 . TGTGCCAGCAGCCAAGTCCCCGCCAGGGGGGATGAAAAACTGTTTTTT CASSQVPARGDEKLFF
TRBJ1-6 . TRBV7-2 . TGTGCCAGCAGCTTATCGCCAGGAGGCTCTAATTCACCCCTCCACTTT CASSLSPGGSNSPLHF
TRBJ1-1 TRBD1 TRBV3-1/TRBV3-2 . TGTGCCAGCAGCCAAAGCCGGGACAGGATATGGACTGAAGCTTTCTTT CASSQSRDRIWTEAFF
TRBJ1-4 TRBD1 TRBV5-1 . TGCGCCAGCAGCCAGGGACAGGGACCCGAAAAACTGTTTTTT CASSQGQGPEKLFF
TRBJ2-3 TRBD2 TRBV5-8 . TGTGCCAGCAGCTTGGGCGGGGGGCTGAGCAATACGCAGTATTTT CASSLGGGLSNTQYF
TRBJ2-1 TRBD2 TRBV9 . TGTGCCAGCGCCCAACTAGCGGGTACCTACAATGAGCAGTTCTTC CASAQLAGTYNEQFF
TRBJ2-1 TRBD1 TRBV6-6 . TGTGCCAGCAGCTTGACAGGGGGGAAAAATGAGCAGTTCTTC CASSLTGGKNEQFF
TRBJ2-3 TRBD2 TRBV6-5 . TGTGCCAGCAGTTATTCTTTAGCGGGGACCACAGATACGCAGTATTTT CASSYSLAGTTDTQYF
TRBJ1-1 . TRBV13 . TGTGCCAGCAGTCAAACCGGGGTGAACACTGAAGCTTTCTTT CASSQTGVNTEAFF
TRBJ1-1 TRBD1 TRBV11-1 . TGTGCCAGCAGCTTCGGAGACAGGGGGTACACTGAAGCTTTCTTT CASSFGDRGYTEAFF
TRBJ2-1 TRBD2 TRBV6-2/TRBV6-3 . TGTGCCAGCAGTTCTAGCGGGAGGGGGTTTCTCAATGAGCAGTTCTTC CASSSSGRGFLNEQFF
TRBJ1-2 . TRBV6-5 . TGTGCCAGCACCAAGGACTCTAACTATGGCTACACCTTC CASTKDSNYGYTF
TRBJ2-3 . TRBV3-1/TRBV3-2 . TGTGCCAGCAGCCCGTACTTTCAAAAAAGCACAGATACGCAGTATTTT CASSPYFQKSTDTQYF
TRBJ1-1 . TRBV24-1 . TGTGCCACCAGTGACCTGGACAGAATTACGAACACTGAAGCTTTCTTT CATSDLDRITNTEAFF
TRBJ2-3 TRBD2 TRBV5-4 . TGTGCCAGCAGCCCAGGCGGGGCTAGCGGGCGGCAGTATTTT CASSPGGASGRQYF
TRBJ1-1 . TRBV18 . TGTGCCAGCTCACCTAAGGCGGCGGGTGAAGCTTTCTTT CASSPKAAGEAFF
TRBJ2-2 TRBD2 TRBV2 . TGTGCCAGCAGTGTAGGCGGGAGTAGGACCGGGGAGCTGTTTTTT CASSVGGSRTGELFF
TRBJ1-1 . TRBV30 . TGTGCCTGGAGACTGATCACTGAAGCTTTCTTT CAWRLITEAFF
TRBJ1-2 . TRBV29-1 . TGCAGCGTTGCGGGTTCCCCCCGTGGCTACACCTTC CSVAGSPRGYTF
TRBJ2-1 TRBD1 TRBV18 . TGTGCCAGCTCACCGAGAGACAGGGGAACATACAATGAGCAGTTCTTC CASSPRDRGTYNEQFF
TRBJ2-1 . TRBV18 many TGTGCCAGCTCACCATGGGGGGTACCCTACAATGAGCAGTTCTTC CASSPWGVPYNEQFF
TRBJ1-1 . TRBV11-1 once TGTGCCAGCAGCCCCAACAGGGCGGGTGTGAACACTGAAGCTTTCTTT CASSPNRAGVNTEAFF
TRBJ1-2 . TRBV29-1 few TGCAGCGTCTCCAAGCCGGGACAAGGGGACGGCTACACCTTC CSVSKPGQGDGYTF
TRBJ1-1 . TRBV6-1 . TGTGCCAGCAGTGAAGCCCGGGGGATCACTGAAGCTTTCTTT CASSEARGITEAFF
TRBJ2-5 . TRBV15 . TGTGCCACCAGCACCCCCAGTGCAGAGACCCAGTACTTC CATSTPSAETQYF
TRBJ2-1 TRBD2 TRBV5-1 . TGCGCCAGCAGCCGCGGGGGAAGCTCCTACAATGAGCAGTTCTTC CASSRGGSSYNEQFF
TRBJ2-2 . TRBV27 . TGTGCCAGCAGTTTTGTGGCAATAAATACCGGGGAGCTGTTTTTT CASSFVAINTGELFF
TRBJ1-5 . TRBV18 . TGTGCCAGCTCACCTGGGACTCAGCCCGGCAATCAGCCCCAGCATTTT CASSPGTQPGNQPQHF
TRBJ1-4 TRBD1 TRBV27 . TGTGCCAGCAGTTTTCAGGGGGTGAATGAAAAACTGTTTTTT CASSFQGVNEKLFF
TRBJ1-3 . TRBV5-1 few TGCGCCAGCAGCTTACGCGACTCTGGAAACACCATATATTTT CASSLRDSGNTIYF
TRBJ2-3 . TRBV29-1 . TGCAGCGTTGATCTGGGGGGTACAGATACGCAGTATTTT CSVDLGGTDTQYF
TRBJ1-2 TRBD1 TRBV7-2 . TGTGCCAGCAGCTCCGGGACAGGGTACTATGGCTACACCTTC CASSSGTGYYGYTF
TRBJ1-2 TRBD1 TRBV30 . TGTGCCTGGAGTGTGAGACAGGGGGACTATGGCTACACCTTC CAWSVRQGDYGYTF
TRBJ1-2 TRBD1 TRBV4-3 . TGCGCCAGCAGCCAAAGGGACAGGGGGGGCTATGGCTACACCTTC CASSQRDRGGYGYTF
TRBJ2-5 TRBD2 TRBV3-1/TRBV3-2 . TGTGCCAGCAGCAACCCTAGCGGCCCGCAGACCCAGTACTTC CASSNPSGPQTQYF
TRBJ1-2 . TRBV19 few TGTGCCACTCAGGACAGAAACTATGGCTACACCTTC CATQDRNYGYTF